This is a list of T cell receptor beta chains from one sample in a study of blood T cell repertoires in COVID-19. The protocol was immunoSEQ multiplex PCR, while the TCRdb copy is restricted to in-frame clones and leaves out a portion. In the table there are tens of thousands of clones, nearly 85% of which are singletons. Input material: peripheral blood. The receptors derive from a man between 65 and 85 years old with active COVID-19. Each CDR3 is given with its conserved first and last residue. A D gene is named only where the DNA matches it firmly. Clone size is not always given. Where it is, it says once, few, many or a class for expanded clones.

v_call: TRBV2; j_call: TRBJ1-4; clone_size: .; d_call: .; cdr3_aa: CASSGRRVTNEKLFF; cdr3_nt: TGTGCCAGCAGCGGGAGGCGGGTAACTAATGAAAAACTGTTTTTT
v_call: TRBV7-9; j_call: TRBJ1-2; clone_size: .; d_call: .; cdr3_aa: CASSPQGLQGNYGYTF; cdr3_nt: TGTGCCAGCAGTCCCCAGGGGTTACAGGGAAACTATGGCTACACCTTC
v_call: TRBV10-3; j_call: TRBJ2-3; clone_size: .; d_call: .; cdr3_aa: CAISESGRNPSTDTQYF; cdr3_nt: TGTGCCATCAGTGAGTCGGGCAGGAACCCTAGCACAGATACGCAGTATTTT
v_call: TRBV9; j_call: TRBJ2-2; clone_size: .; d_call: .; cdr3_aa: CASTATGGTNTGELFF; cdr3_nt: TGTGCCAGCACCGCAACGGGGGGCACGAACACCGGGGAGCTGTTTTTT
v_call: TRBV7-2; j_call: TRBJ1-6; clone_size: .; d_call: TRBD1; cdr3_aa: CASSLQGAIGSPLHF; cdr3_nt: TGTGCCAGCAGCCTACAGGGGGCTATAGGATCACCCCTCCACTTT
v_call: TRBV7-3; j_call: TRBJ2-6; clone_size: .; d_call: .; cdr3_aa: CASSLGGASGANVLTF; cdr3_nt: TGTGCCAGCAGCTTAGGAGGGGCCTCTGGGGCCAACGTCCTGACTTTC
v_call: TRBV5-4; j_call: TRBJ2-3; clone_size: .; d_call: .; cdr3_aa: CASSLFEATQYF; cdr3_nt: TGTGCCAGCAGCTTATTTGAAGCGACGCAGTATTTT
v_call: TRBV27; j_call: TRBJ1-1; clone_size: .; d_call: .; cdr3_aa: CASSFGRGDTEAFF; cdr3_nt: TGTGCCAGCAGTTTCGGCAGGGGTGACACTGAAGCTTTCTTT
v_call: TRBV10-3; j_call: TRBJ2-5; clone_size: .; d_call: TRBD2; cdr3_aa: CAISVGTSGGQETQYF; cdr3_nt: TGTGCCATCAGTGTTGGGACTAGCGGGGGGCAAGAGACCCAGTACTTC
v_call: TRBV28; j_call: TRBJ1-1; clone_size: .; d_call: TRBD1; cdr3_aa: CASSLIGQGVLNTEAFF; cdr3_nt: TGTGCCAGCAGTTTAATCGGGCAGGGGGTCCTCAACACTGAAGCTTTCTTT
v_call: TRBV3-1/TRBV3-2; j_call: TRBJ2-5; clone_size: .; d_call: TRBD2; cdr3_aa: CASSQGARLAGSQETQYF; cdr3_nt: TGTGCCAGCAGCCAAGGGGCCCGACTAGCGGGAAGTCAAGAGACCCAGTACTTC
v_call: TRBV9; j_call: TRBJ1-6; clone_size: .; d_call: TRBD1; cdr3_aa: CASSAAGTAYNSPLHF; cdr3_nt: TGTGCCAGCAGTGCCGCCGGGACAGCCTATAATTCACCCCTCCACTTT
v_call: TRBV28; j_call: TRBJ2-1; clone_size: .; d_call: TRBD2; cdr3_aa: CASRILAGLYNEQFF; cdr3_nt: TGTGCCAGCAGGATACTAGCGGGGCTGTACAATGAGCAGTTCTTC
v_call: TRBV5-1; j_call: TRBJ2-3; clone_size: .; d_call: TRBD2; cdr3_aa: CASSLKRGADTQYF; cdr3_nt: TGCGCCAGCAGCTTGAAGCGGGGCGCAGATACGCAGTATTTT
v_call: TRBV11-3; j_call: TRBJ2-5; clone_size: once; d_call: .; cdr3_aa: CASSNDERRITQYF; cdr3_nt: TGTGCCAGCAGCAACGACGAAAGGAGAATTACCCAGTACTTC
v_call: TRBV28; j_call: TRBJ2-5; clone_size: .; d_call: TRBD1; cdr3_aa: CASSFSSRGPQETQYF; cdr3_nt: TGTGCCAGCAGTTTCTCTTCCAGGGGGCCTCAAGAGACCCAGTACTTC
v_call: TRBV28; j_call: TRBJ1-3; clone_size: .; d_call: TRBD1; cdr3_aa: CASSYRGAGNTIYF; cdr3_nt: TGTGCCAGCAGCTACAGGGGAGCCGGAAACACCATATATTTT
v_call: TRBV13; j_call: TRBJ2-3; clone_size: .; d_call: TRBD2; cdr3_aa: CASSYPTSGVSTDTQYF; cdr3_nt: TGTGCCAGCAGCTACCCCACTAGCGGGGTTAGCACAGATACGCAGTATTTT
v_call: TRBV5-4; j_call: TRBJ1-1; clone_size: .; d_call: TRBD1; cdr3_aa: CASSYRGREAFF; cdr3_nt: TGTGCCAGCAGCTACAGGGGGCGAGAAGCTTTCTTT
v_call: TRBV6-5; j_call: TRBJ2-1; clone_size: .; d_call: TRBD2; cdr3_aa: CASSPGGTYNEQFF; cdr3_nt: TGTGCCAGCAGCCCGGGGGGAACCTACAATGAGCAGTTCTTC
v_call: TRBV3-1/TRBV3-2; j_call: TRBJ2-7; clone_size: .; d_call: TRBD1; cdr3_aa: CASSQGDRVLTYEQYF; cdr3_nt: TGTGCCAGCAGCCAGGGGGACAGGGTTCTAACCTACGAGCAGTACTTC
v_call: TRBV4-1; j_call: TRBJ2-7; clone_size: few; d_call: .; cdr3_aa: CASSQGTGTSYEQYF; cdr3_nt: TGCGCCAGCAGCCAAGGGACGGGAACCTCCTACGAGCAGTACTTC
v_call: TRBV28; j_call: TRBJ1-5; clone_size: .; d_call: TRBD1; cdr3_aa: CASSGTGGFQPQHF; cdr3_nt: TGTGCCAGCAGTGGGACAGGGGGCTTTCAGCCCCAGCATTTT
v_call: TRBV3-1/TRBV3-2; j_call: TRBJ1-4; clone_size: few; d_call: .; cdr3_aa: CASSQWISPNEKLFF; cdr3_nt: TGTGCCAGCAGCCAGTGGATTAGCCCTAATGAAAAACTGTTTTTT
v_call: TRBV28; j_call: TRBJ2-7; clone_size: .; d_call: TRBD2; cdr3_aa: CASSSSGGRSYEQYF; cdr3_nt: TGTGCCAGCAGTTCTAGCGGGGGTCGCTCCTACGAGCAGTACTTC
v_call: TRBV29-1; j_call: TRBJ2-3; clone_size: .; d_call: TRBD1; cdr3_aa: CSVSRDRTTDTQYF; cdr3_nt: TGCAGCGTTAGCCGGGACAGGACCACAGATACGCAGTATTTT
v_call: TRBV5-1; j_call: TRBJ1-1; clone_size: once; d_call: TRBD1; cdr3_aa: CASSSGQGWGTEAFF; cdr3_nt: TGCGCCAGCAGCTCTGGACAGGGATGGGGCACTGAAGCTTTCTTT
v_call: TRBV4-2; j_call: TRBJ2-7; clone_size: once; d_call: .; cdr3_aa: CASSQGLPGDPYEQYF; cdr3_nt: TGTGCCAGCAGCCAAGGGCTTCCAGGGGATCCCTACGAGCAGTACTTC
v_call: TRBV24-1; j_call: TRBJ2-1; clone_size: .; d_call: TRBD2; cdr3_aa: CATSDRTSGVDEQFF; cdr3_nt: TGTGCCACCAGTGATCGGACTAGCGGGGTCGATGAGCAGTTCTTC
v_call: TRBV4-3; j_call: TRBJ1-6; clone_size: .; d_call: .; cdr3_aa: CASSQDNARYNSPLHF; cdr3_nt: TGCGCCAGCAGCCAAGATAATGCGCGCTATAATTCACCCCTCCACTTT
v_call: TRBV12-5; j_call: TRBJ1-5; clone_size: few; d_call: .; cdr3_aa: CASARWGGENQPQHF; cdr3_nt: TGTGCTAGTGCCCGATGGGGCGGAGAGAATCAGCCCCAGCATTTT
v_call: TRBV5-6; j_call: TRBJ1-2; clone_size: .; d_call: .; cdr3_aa: CASSLGTVYGYTF; cdr3_nt: TGTGCCAGCAGCTTGGGTACGGTCTATGGCTACACCTTC
v_call: TRBV29-1; j_call: TRBJ2-5; clone_size: .; d_call: .; cdr3_aa: CSVRQETQYF; cdr3_nt: TGCAGCGTCCGCCAAGAGACCCAGTACTTC
v_call: TRBV5-5; j_call: TRBJ2-5; clone_size: .; d_call: .; cdr3_aa: CASSSPGSLGETQYF; cdr3_nt: TGTGCCAGCAGCTCGCCGGGTTCTCTGGGAGAGACCCAGTACTTC
v_call: TRBV11-3; j_call: TRBJ2-1; clone_size: .; d_call: .; cdr3_aa: CASSEGVQGSWGEQFF; cdr3_nt: TGTGCCAGCAGCGAAGGAGTACAGGGATCATGGGGTGAGCAGTTCTTC
v_call: TRBV13; j_call: TRBJ2-1; clone_size: once; d_call: .; cdr3_aa: CASSLGYSSYNEQFF; cdr3_nt: TGTGCCAGCAGCTTAGGGTATAGCTCCTACAATGAGCAGTTCTTC
v_call: TRBV28; j_call: TRBJ2-1; clone_size: .; d_call: TRBD2; cdr3_aa: CASSLKNRASGRNEQFF; cdr3_nt: TGTGCCAGCAGCCTAAAGAACCGGGCTAGCGGGCGGAATGAGCAGTTCTTC
v_call: TRBV2; j_call: TRBJ2-7; clone_size: .; d_call: .; cdr3_aa: CASRVAGLSSYEQYF; cdr3_nt: TGTGCCAGCAGGGTAGCCGGACTCAGCTCCTACGAGCAGTACTTC
v_call: TRBV28; j_call: TRBJ2-7; clone_size: .; d_call: .; cdr3_aa: CASSPHYEQYF; cdr3_nt: TGTGCCAGCAGCCCCCACTACGAGCAGTACTTC
v_call: TRBV9; j_call: TRBJ2-7; clone_size: .; d_call: TRBD2; cdr3_aa: CASSATSGGFYEQYF; cdr3_nt: TGTGCCAGCAGCGCCACTAGCGGGGGATTCTACGAGCAGTACTTC
v_call: TRBV3-1/TRBV3-2; j_call: TRBJ2-5; clone_size: .; d_call: TRBD1; cdr3_aa: CASSQGDRAQETQYF; cdr3_nt: TGTGCCAGCAGCCAAGGGGACAGGGCGCAAGAGACCCAGTACTTC
v_call: TRBV10-2; j_call: TRBJ2-7; clone_size: .; d_call: .; cdr3_aa: CASSEFQGVSYEQYF; cdr3_nt: TGCGCCAGCAGTGAGTTCCAGGGTGTTTCCTACGAGCAGTACTTC
v_call: TRBV2; j_call: TRBJ2-5; clone_size: .; d_call: TRBD1; cdr3_aa: CASTATGWETQYF; cdr3_nt: TGTGCCAGCACGGCGACAGGGTGGGAGACCCAGTACTTC
v_call: TRBV7-3; j_call: TRBJ2-1; clone_size: .; d_call: TRBD1; cdr3_aa: CASSTGTGSHNEQFF; cdr3_nt: TGTGCCAGCAGCACCGGGACAGGGTCCCACAATGAGCAGTTCTTC
v_call: TRBV4-3; j_call: TRBJ2-5; clone_size: .; d_call: TRBD1; cdr3_aa: CASSQASTGGQETQYF; cdr3_nt: TGCGCCAGCAGCCAAGCTTCGACAGGGGGCCAAGAGACCCAGTACTTC
v_call: TRBV6-2/TRBV6-3; j_call: TRBJ2-7; clone_size: .; d_call: TRBD1; cdr3_aa: CASSFGRGRGYEQYF; cdr3_nt: TGTGCCAGCAGTTTCGGAAGGGGGCGCGGCTACGAGCAGTACTTC
v_call: TRBV19; j_call: TRBJ2-5; clone_size: .; d_call: .; cdr3_aa: CASSVDREGGTQYF; cdr3_nt: TGTGCCAGTAGTGTAGACAGGGAGGGCGGGACCCAGTACTTC
v_call: TRBV12-5; j_call: TRBJ1-1; clone_size: .; d_call: .; cdr3_aa: CASGLSQNTEAFF; cdr3_nt: TGTGCTAGTGGTTTGTCCCAGAACACTGAAGCTTTCTTT
v_call: TRBV4-3; j_call: TRBJ2-6; clone_size: .; d_call: .; cdr3_aa: CASSQEVAGANVLTF; cdr3_nt: TGCGCCAGCAGCCAAGAAGTAGCTGGGGCCAACGTCCTGACTTTC
v_call: TRBV5-1; j_call: TRBJ1-4; clone_size: .; d_call: .; cdr3_aa: CASSSGQATNEKLFF; cdr3_nt: TGCGCCAGCAGCTCTGGACAAGCAACTAATGAAAAACTGTTTTTT
v_call: TRBV19; j_call: TRBJ1-1; clone_size: .; d_call: .; cdr3_aa: CASSFDRHMNTEAFF; cdr3_nt: TGTGCCAGTAGTTTTGACAGGCACATGAACACTGAAGCTTTCTTT
v_call: TRBV5-1; j_call: TRBJ1-2; clone_size: .; d_call: .; cdr3_aa: CASSLIPPRGRGYTF; cdr3_nt: TGCGCCAGCAGCCTCATACCACCCAGGGGAAGGGGCTACACCTTC